This TCR gamma chain was obtained from a study of fetal and pediatric gammadelta thymocytes (dated by TCRdb to 2022 to 2024). About the study as a whole: The bulk gammadelta thymocyte repertoires combined previously published and newly generated, unpublished data and were used to strengthen a single-cell study of gammadelta thymocyte development. A total of around 10 subjects, comprising 3 fetal thymus donors and 7 pediatric thymus donors, were covered by the bulk gammadelta thymocyte repertoire set. Previously published data (refs 27,28) and unpublished data were combined in the bulk gammadelta thymocyte repertoires. Bulk TCR repertoire data were included to raise the number of subjects and reinforce the CDR3 publicity analysis.

For staining, thymocytes received Zombie NIR viability dye along with antibodies against CD3 (UCHT1), TCRgammadelta (11F2), TCRVgamma9 (IMMU360) and TCRVdelta2 (IMMU389). Bulk TRD and TRG CDR3 repertoires were produced separately from sorted Vgamma9Vdelta2 and nonVgamma9Vdelta2 gammadelta thymocytes taken from human fetal and pediatric thymuses. Pediatric thymus tissue was collected in Belgium from children having cardiac surgery. The ages of the pediatric thymus donors in the study ranged between roughly 1 and 11 years. Thymic cell suspensions were made from fetal and post-natal thymuses as previously described. NonVgamma9Vdelta2 thymocytes were sorted as CD3+ gammadeltaTCR+ cells that did not have the Vgamma9+Vdelta2+ phenotype. Cells were sorted on a FACS Aria III cell sorter (BD Biosciences). Data came from an Illumina MiSeq. From the authors' description of their analysis: For publicity analysis, the Vgamma9Vdelta2 and nonVgamma9Vdelta2 bulk CDR3 files of each subject were merged into one combined repertoire per subject. Using base R and dplyr, CDR3 publicity was scored on a scale from 0 to 19 by checking each amino acid sequence across 9 single-cell datasets and 10 to 11 bulk repertoires. TCRdb reprocessed the public data with the CATT caller; entries with the same nucleotide sequence were combined afterwards. The V and J calls, along with clone size, are taken from TCRdb and not from the paper's own processing. Here the sample has over 150 gamma-chain clones; approximately 8.6% occur a single time. Together, the top ten hold more than 70% of the sample.

By sample share, this clone is hyperexpanded (1% or more). Which antigen it targets is not known. No qualities accompany the bases; no much larger clone lies one base away. V ends up 0 bases short and J 0 bases short, with an unmatched junction base count of 4. CDR1 is given as GITISATS and CDR2 as ISYDGTV, both from the germline V gene (reference sequence). Measured from the cysteine to the phenylalanine, the CDR3 is 16 residues long. CDR3 DNA only is kept here, 48 bases in frame from base 1. Findings and caveats that apply to the study as a whole: Compared with post-natal repertoires, fetal gammadelta thymocyte repertoires had previously been reported to be enriched for TRDV2, TRGV8 and TRGV9 usage, low N additions and public CDR3s.

The source material was non-Vgamma9Vdelta2 gamma-delta T cells from the thymus. The sample's cell subset or site, from its label and the paper: CD3+gammadeltaTCR+ thymocytes not co-expressing Vgamma9 and Vdelta2. The chain uses TRGV9 and TRGJP2. This TCR came from a child who underwent cardiac surgery and was recorded as healthy. The DNA sequence reads TGTGCCTTGTGGGAGGTGCGTCATAGTAGTGATTGGATCAAGACGTTT. It specifies CALWEVRHSSDWIKTF.